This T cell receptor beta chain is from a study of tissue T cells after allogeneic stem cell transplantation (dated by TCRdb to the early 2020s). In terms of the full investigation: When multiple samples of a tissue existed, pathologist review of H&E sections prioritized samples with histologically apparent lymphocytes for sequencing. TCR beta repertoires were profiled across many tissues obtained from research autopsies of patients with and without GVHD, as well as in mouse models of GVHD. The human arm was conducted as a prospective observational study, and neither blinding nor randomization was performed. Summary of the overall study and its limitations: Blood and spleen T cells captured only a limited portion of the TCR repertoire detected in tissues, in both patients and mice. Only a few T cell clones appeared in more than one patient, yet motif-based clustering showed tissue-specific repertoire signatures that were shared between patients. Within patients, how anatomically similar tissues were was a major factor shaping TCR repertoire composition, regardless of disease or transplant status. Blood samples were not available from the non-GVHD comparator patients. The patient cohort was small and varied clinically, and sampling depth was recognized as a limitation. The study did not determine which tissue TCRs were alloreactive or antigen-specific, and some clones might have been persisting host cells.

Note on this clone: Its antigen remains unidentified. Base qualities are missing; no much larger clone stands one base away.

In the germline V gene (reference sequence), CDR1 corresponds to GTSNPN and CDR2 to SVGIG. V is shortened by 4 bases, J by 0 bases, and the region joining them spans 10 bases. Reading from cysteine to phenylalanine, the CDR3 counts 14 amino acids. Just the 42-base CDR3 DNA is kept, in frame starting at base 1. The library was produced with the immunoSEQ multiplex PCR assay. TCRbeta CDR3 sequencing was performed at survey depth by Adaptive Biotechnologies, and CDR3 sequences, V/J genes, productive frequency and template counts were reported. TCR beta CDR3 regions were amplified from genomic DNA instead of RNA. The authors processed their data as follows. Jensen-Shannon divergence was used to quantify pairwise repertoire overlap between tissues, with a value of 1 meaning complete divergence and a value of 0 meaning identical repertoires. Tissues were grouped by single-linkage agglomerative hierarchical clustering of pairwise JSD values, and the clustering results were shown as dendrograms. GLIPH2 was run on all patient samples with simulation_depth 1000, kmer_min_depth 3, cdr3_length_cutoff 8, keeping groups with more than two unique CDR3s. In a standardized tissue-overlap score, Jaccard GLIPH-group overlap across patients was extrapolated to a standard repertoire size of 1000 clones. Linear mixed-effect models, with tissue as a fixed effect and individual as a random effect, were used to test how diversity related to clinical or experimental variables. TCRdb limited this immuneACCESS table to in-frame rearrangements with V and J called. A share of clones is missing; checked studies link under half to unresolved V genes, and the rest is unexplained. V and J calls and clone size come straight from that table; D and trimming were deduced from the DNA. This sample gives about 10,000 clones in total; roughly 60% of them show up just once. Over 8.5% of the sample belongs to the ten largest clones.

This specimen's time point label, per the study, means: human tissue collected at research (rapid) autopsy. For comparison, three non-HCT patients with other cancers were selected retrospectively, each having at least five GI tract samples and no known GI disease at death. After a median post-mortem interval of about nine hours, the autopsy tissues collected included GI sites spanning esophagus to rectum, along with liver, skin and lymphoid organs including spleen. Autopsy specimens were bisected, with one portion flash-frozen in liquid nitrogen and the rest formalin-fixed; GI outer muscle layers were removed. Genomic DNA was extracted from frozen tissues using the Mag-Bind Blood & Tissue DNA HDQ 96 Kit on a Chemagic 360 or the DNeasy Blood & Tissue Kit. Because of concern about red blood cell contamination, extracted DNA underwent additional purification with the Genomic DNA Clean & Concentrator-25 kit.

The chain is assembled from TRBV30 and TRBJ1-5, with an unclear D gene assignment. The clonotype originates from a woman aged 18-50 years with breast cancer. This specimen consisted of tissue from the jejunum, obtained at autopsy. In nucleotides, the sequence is TGTGCCTGGACTAAAGGGCGTAGCAATCAGCCCCAGCATTTT. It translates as CAWTKGRSNQPQHF.